The rows below give T cell receptor beta chains drawn from one sample of a study of regulatory T cells in long-lasting Graves disease. MiXCR, run by TCRdb on the multiplex PCR reads, gives a single entry per CDR3 protein. The sample has around 400,000 distinct CDR3 sequences, over 9.5% seen once. These data are also associated with another study on T cells in Graves' hyperthyroidism and ophthalmopathy.

Here the sequenced sample was peripheral blood mononuclear cells (PBMCs), taken at new diagnosis, from a patient treated with antithyroid drugs. These receptors all come from a young woman with Graves disease. Each CDR3 is given without its conserved first and last residue. The order of the fields is V gene, J gene, CDR3 protein.

>TRBV9|TRBJ1-2
ASSRQVYGYT
>TRBV11-2|TRBJ2-3
ASSSPRRGRVADTQY
>TRBV4-1|TRBJ2-5
ASSLGESGRAEETQY
>TRBV29-1|TRBJ2-5
SVEEPLVAGSETQY
>TRBV7-3|TRBJ1-3
ASSLMGSSGNTIY
>TRBV19|TRBJ2-1
ASRLAGGDNEQF
>TRBV9|TRBJ2-4
ASSGGTGGIAKNIQY
>TRBV12-3/TRBV12-4|TRBJ2-1
ASSQGRMSSYNEQF
>TRBV29-1|TRBJ1-2
SVDSSGDRTPNYGYT
>TRBV12-3/TRBV12-4|TRBJ2-7
ASSFSGSRSAYEQY
>TRBV6-5|TRBJ2-1
ASSSANPYNEQF
>TRBV6-1|TRBJ2-7
ASYSRSYEQY
>TRBV30|TRBJ1-1
AWSVRWTEAF
>TRBV15|TRBJ1-6
ATSRGQGPLH
>TRBV7-8|TRBJ1-1
ASSLDSVNTEAF
>TRBV29-1|TRBJ1-2
SVSLGAQFYGYT
>TRBV15|TRBJ2-3
ATSTRSGGADTQY
>TRBV6-1|TRBJ1-1
ASRDNPGRNYPTSGAF
>TRBV30|TRBJ1-2
AWILGRITRRDSDYGYT
>TRBV6-9|TRBJ2-1
ASSYEAGGLNEQF
>TRBV6-2/TRBV6-3|TRBJ2-1
ASSSQGNNEQF
>TRBV9|TRBJ2-3
ASSVVRGDPTDTQY
>TRBV10-2|TRBJ2-5
ASSDSGTAYQETQY
>TRBV2|TRBJ2-2
ASRTGTGVVGGELF
>TRBV20-1|TRBJ2-1
SATLGLPFSYNEQF
>TRBV9|.
ASSPSPRADEQF
>TRBV7-9|TRBJ2-7
ASSLEGGVSYEQY
>TRBV10-3|TRBJ1-2
AISSTGTGGNYGYT
>TRBV5-1|TRBJ2-1
ASSLRGRGPRRNEQF
>TRBV9|TRBJ1-6
ASSVGWTNSLLH
>TRBV5-1|TRBJ2-1
ASTLFPSGSNEQF
>TRBV12-3/TRBV12-4|TRBJ1-4
ASSRTGAGNEKLF
>TRBV29-1|TRBJ1-1
SVERRQRTEAF
>TRBV7-7|TRBJ2-5
ASSLRPAQEETQY
>TRBV5-1|TRBJ2-5
ASSLDQTQY
>TRBV28|TRBJ1-1
ASSLSPGNTEAF
>TRBV20-1|TRBJ1-5
SARGSEGERYQPQH
>TRBV5-8|TRBJ2-1
ASSAEHRGRLFVSYNEQS
>TRBV6-5|TRBJ1-1
ASSLTLGGNTEAF
>TRBV12-3/TRBV12-4|TRBJ2-3
ASTLGGDLSTDTQY
>TRBV12-3/TRBV12-4|TRBJ1-5
ASSLSRHISKVDQPQH
>TRBV15|TRBJ2-5
ATSREGREETQY
>TRBV6-1|TRBJ2-2
ASRTAWLAENTGELF
>TRBV24-1|TRBJ2-1
ATSDPRASSYNEQF
>TRBV27|TRBJ1-6
ASSVAPYNSPLH
>TRBV18|TRBJ1-3
ASSPASSGNTIY
>TRBV5-1|TRBJ1-1
ASSLEAGETASNTVAF
>TRBV28|TRBJ2-7
ASSLSSRDRGIDEQY
>TRBV27|TRBJ1-1
ASSLSWGRGTEAF
>TRBV6-9|TRBJ1-1
ASSYSGRGTSEAF
>TRBV12-3/TRBV12-4|TRBJ1-2
ASSLGVIGDNYGYT